The entry below describes one T cell receptor (beta chain). Its antigen remains unknown. Clones were read by immunoSEQ multiplex PCR, and TCRdb kept only the in-frame ones, dropping some. This sample has 30,000 or so clones, with roughly 74% found just once. The data are from a study of vaccination effects on CD4 cells after COVID-19. The study, taken as a whole, reports: Among infection- and vaccine-induced clones, marked clonal contraction occurred late after vaccination. In the study, convalescent patients were few, and early post-infection timepoints were absent.

Cells that had been cultured for less than 13 days were the source of isolated CD4+ T cells. Either the mRNA-1273 or the BNT162b2 vaccine was given to participants as two doses. The junction had 11 bases not matched to a gene; V was cut back by 5 bases and J by 4 bases. CDR3 length equals 15 residues. Germline V gene sequence: CDR1 SGHKS, CDR2 YYEKEE (reference sequence). The chain links TRBV5-5 to TRBJ2-7; 8 bases line up with TRBD1. The input for sequencing was CD4+ T cells from PBMCs cultured without peptide, taken after COVID-19 vaccination. The source of this sequence is a human donor who received a COVID-19 vaccine. The CDR3 reads CASRRDRGQTYEQYF. As DNA, the CDR3 is TGTGCCAGCAGGCGTGACAGGGGACAGACTTACGAGCAGTACTTC. Full variable domain (outside the CDR3, taken from reference TRBV5-5 and TRBJ2-7): DAGVTQSPTHLIKTRGQQVTLRCSPISGHKSVSWYQQVLGQGPQFIFQYYEKEERGRGNFPDRFSARQFPNYSSELNVNALLLGDSALYLCASRRDRGQTYEQYFGPGTRLTVT.